The present entry profiles one T cell receptor beta chain with its context. Its antigen is as yet unknown. The same CDR3 also results from other DNA sequences found in this sample. A CD45RA+ naive subset and a CD45RA-negative memory subset were split from CD4+ cells. The sample is drawn from a study of shared clonotypes between healthy human individuals. Findings and caveats of the study: Relative to clonotypes present in all four donors, those not shared had lower generation probabilities. Large depth notwithstanding, sorted-subset sequencing proved incomplete by rarefaction.

The table came from immunoSEQ multiplex PCR; TCRdb's copy has only in-frame clones and leaves some out. The sample has 550,000 to 700,000 clones, around 73% seen once. The CDR3 loop spans 14 amino acids. The V gene lost 0 bases and the J gene lost 1 base, with 7 bases spanning the gap. Germline V gene lookup returns CDR1 SGHRS and CDR2 YFSETQ. The chain couples TRBV5-1 to TRBJ1-1, with a weak D call TRBD1 (5 bases). This TCR was recovered from a woman aged 25 to 45 in good health. Material for sequencing was memory CD4+ T cells sorted from blood. The sample's subset: CD45RA-negative fraction. CDR3 region: CASSLVGTNTEAFF. CDR3 nucleotide sequence: TGCGCCAGCAGCTTGGTAGGGACGAACACTGAAGCTTTCTTT.